A selection of T cell receptor beta chains follows, all from one sample in a study of CD8 T cells in ankylosing spondylitis. Using its own MiXCR run on the 5' RACE reads, TCRdb lists one record per CDR3 protein. Here the sample spans more than 600,000 distinct CDR3 sequences, under 20% being singletons. The specimen sequenced was blood, either unsorted or a sorted T cell fraction (not recorded which). These TCRs come from a male donor with ankylosing spondylitis. Each CDR3 is given with its conserved first and last residue. D genes are given only for firm matches. Clone size is stated in some rows and not others, as once, few, many or a class when expanded.

v_gene: TRBV6-1; d_gene: .; j_gene: TRBJ1-3; abundance: few; CDR3aa: CASSEIQESPIYF; CDR3nt: TGTGCCAGCAGTGAGATACAGGAGTCGCCTATATATTTT
v_gene: TRBV29-1; d_gene: .; j_gene: TRBJ1-1; abundance: .; CDR3aa: CSIWAPNTEAFF; CDR3nt: TGCAGCATCTGGGCCCCGAACACTGAAGCTTTCTTT
v_gene: TRBV30; d_gene: .; j_gene: TRBJ1-1; abundance: .; CDR3aa: CAWSVQRYMNTEAFF; CDR3nt: TGTGCCTGGAGTGTACAGAGGTACATGAACACTGAAGCTTTCTTT
v_gene: TRBV4-1; d_gene: TRBD1; j_gene: TRBJ1-2; abundance: few; CDR3aa: CASSQVAGTAIYGYTF; CDR3nt: TGCGCCAGCAGCCAAGTCGCCGGGACAGCAATCTATGGCTACACCTTC
v_gene: TRBV7-2; d_gene: .; j_gene: TRBJ1-4; abundance: .; CDR3aa: CASSTRQNEKLFF; CDR3nt: TGTGCCAGCAGCACCCGACAGAATGAAAAACTGTTTTTT
v_gene: TRBV5-1; d_gene: TRBD1; j_gene: TRBJ1-1; abundance: few; CDR3aa: CASSFDRGLNTEAFF; CDR3nt: TGCGCCAGCAGCTTTGACAGGGGGTTGAACACTGAAGCTTTCTTT
v_gene: TRBV20-1; d_gene: .; j_gene: TRBJ1-6; abundance: .; CDR3aa: CSARGSYSPLHF; CDR3nt: TGCAGTGCTAGGGGCAGCTATTCACCCCTCCACTTT
v_gene: TRBV5-1; d_gene: TRBD2; j_gene: TRBJ2-5; abundance: few; CDR3aa: CASSLEAGGQETQYF; CDR3nt: TGCGCCAGCAGCTTGGAAGCGGGGGGACAAGAGACCCAGTACTTC
v_gene: TRBV20-1; d_gene: .; j_gene: TRBJ1-1; abundance: .; CDR3aa: CSARDGAGNTEAFF; CDR3nt: TGCAGTGCTAGAGATGGCGCAGGGAACACTGAAGCTTTCTTT
v_gene: TRBV4-2; d_gene: TRBD2; j_gene: TRBJ2-1; abundance: few; CDR3aa: CASKGGTSDFDEQFF; CDR3nt: TGTGCCAGCAAAGGGGGGACTAGCGATTTCGATGAGCAGTTCTTC
v_gene: TRBV21-1; d_gene: .; j_gene: TRBJ1-4; abundance: many; CDR3aa: CASGGGADEKLFF; CDR3nt: TGTGCCAGCGGAGGGGGAGCAGATGAAAAACTGTTTTTT
v_gene: TRBV27; d_gene: TRBD1; j_gene: TRBJ2-7; abundance: many; CDR3aa: CASSPGTGGFSYEQYF; CDR3nt: TGTGCCAGCAGTCCAGGGACAGGGGGATTCTCCTACGAGCAGTACTTC
v_gene: TRBV4-1; d_gene: .; j_gene: TRBJ2-2; abundance: once; CDR3aa: CASSQEVRGTGELFF; CDR3nt: TGCGCCAGCAGCCAAGAGGTGCGAGGCACCGGGGAGCTGTTTTTT
v_gene: TRBV28; d_gene: TRBD2; j_gene: TRBJ2-7; abundance: .; CDR3aa: CASSFGAGEVYEQYF; CDR3nt: TGTGCCAGCAGTTTTGGGGCGGGAGAGGTCTACGAGCAGTACTTC
v_gene: TRBV7-2; d_gene: TRBD1; j_gene: TRBJ1-2; abundance: few; CDR3aa: CASSLARLGTGDGYTF; CDR3nt: TGTGCCAGCAGCTTAGCGCGTCTCGGGACAGGCGATGGCTACACCTTC
v_gene: TRBV30; d_gene: .; j_gene: TRBJ2-1; abundance: few; CDR3aa: CAWSGGMDNEQFF; CDR3nt: TGTGCCTGGAGCGGAGGTATGGACAATGAGCAGTTCTTC
v_gene: TRBV2; d_gene: TRBD1; j_gene: TRBJ1-6; abundance: .; CDR3aa: CASSSLGRGQGGSPLHF; CDR3nt: TGTGCCAGCAGTTCCCTCGGTCGGGGACAGGGCGGGTCACCCCTCCACTTT
v_gene: TRBV30; d_gene: TRBD2; j_gene: TRBJ2-1; abundance: few; CDR3aa: CAWSGTRLIDEQFF; CDR3nt: TGTGCCTGGAGTGGGACTAGGCTGATCGATGAGCAGTTCTTC
v_gene: TRBV12-3/TRBV12-4; d_gene: TRBD1; j_gene: TRBJ2-3; abundance: many; CDR3aa: CASRQGAADTQYF; CDR3nt: TGTGCCAGCAGACAGGGGGCTGCAGATACGCAGTATTTT
v_gene: TRBV4-1; d_gene: TRBD1; j_gene: TRBJ1-1; abundance: .; CDR3aa: CASSQLPGQGPNTEAFF; CDR3nt: TGCGCCAGCAGCCAACTTCCGGGACAGGGACCAAACACTGAAGCTTTCTTT
v_gene: TRBV10-2; d_gene: TRBD2; j_gene: TRBJ2-1; abundance: .; CDR3aa: CASSAGGVSYNEQFF; CDR3nt: TGCGCCAGCAGTGCCGGGGGGGTATCCTACAATGAGCAGTTCTTC
v_gene: TRBV13; d_gene: .; j_gene: TRBJ2-7; abundance: .; CDR3aa: CASSPRWANEQYF; CDR3nt: TGTGCCAGCAGCCCACGGTGGGCGAACGAGCAGTACTTC
v_gene: TRBV12-3/TRBV12-4; d_gene: TRBD2; j_gene: TRBJ2-7; abundance: .; CDR3aa: CASSPPSGDVYEQYF; CDR3nt: TGTGCCAGCAGTCCCCCGAGCGGGGACGTCTACGAGCAGTACTTC
v_gene: TRBV9; d_gene: TRBD1; j_gene: TRBJ2-1; abundance: few; CDR3aa: CASSEILQGGEQFF; CDR3nt: TGTGCCAGCAGCGAAATATTACAGGGGGGTGAGCAGTTCTTC
v_gene: TRBV6-5; d_gene: TRBD1; j_gene: TRBJ1-1; abundance: few; CDR3aa: CASSYSWTGGSEAFF; CDR3nt: TGTGCCAGCAGTTACTCGTGGACAGGGGGATCTGAAGCTTTCTTT
v_gene: TRBV28; d_gene: .; j_gene: TRBJ2-3; abundance: few; CDR3aa: CASSLIIAGPDTQYF; CDR3nt: TGTGCCAGCAGTTTAATTATAGCAGGGCCAGATACGCAGTATTTT
v_gene: TRBV5-1; d_gene: .; j_gene: TRBJ1-2; abundance: few; CDR3aa: CASSLQGGLDYGYTF; CDR3nt: TGCGCCAGCAGCCTACAGGGCGGTTTGGACTATGGCTACACCTTC